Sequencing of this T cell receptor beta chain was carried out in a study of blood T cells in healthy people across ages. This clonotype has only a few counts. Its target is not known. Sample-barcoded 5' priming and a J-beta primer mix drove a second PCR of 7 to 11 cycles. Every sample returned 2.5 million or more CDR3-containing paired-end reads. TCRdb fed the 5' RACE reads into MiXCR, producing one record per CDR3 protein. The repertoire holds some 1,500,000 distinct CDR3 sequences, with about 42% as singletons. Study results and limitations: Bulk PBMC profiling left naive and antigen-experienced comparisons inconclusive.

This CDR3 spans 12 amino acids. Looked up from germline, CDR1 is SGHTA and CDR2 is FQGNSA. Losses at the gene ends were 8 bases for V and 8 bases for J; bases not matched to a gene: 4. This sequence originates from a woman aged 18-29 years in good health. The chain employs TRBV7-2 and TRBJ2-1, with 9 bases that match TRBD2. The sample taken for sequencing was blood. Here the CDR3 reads CASGLAGYEQFF. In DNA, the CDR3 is TGTGCCAGCGGGCTAGCGGGGTATGAGCAGTTCTTC.